This T cell receptor (beta chain) was sequenced during a study of cytomegalovirus exposure and HLA in healthy donors (dated by TCRdb to 2016 to 2017). In the study overall: The 670 or so repertoires of the first cohort and the roughly 110 validation repertoires were produced on the same platform, according to a later analysis. High-throughput TCR immunosequencing, statistical association of individual TCRs with disease status, and machine learning were combined to predict cytomegalovirus infection status. A separate validation cohort of over a hundred different subjects was used in addition to the roughly 700-subject first cohort. The study aimed to test whether signatures of past pathogen exposure could be identified by cataloging public T cell receptors.

From a lookup of the germline V gene, CDR1 and CDR2 are MNHEY and SVGAGI. Trimming takes 5 bases from V and 9 bases from J, and the germline ends sit 13 bases apart. Spanning cysteine to phenylalanine, the CDR3 consists of 12 amino acids. Here the CDR3 DNA is all that survives: 36 bases in frame from base 1. Here is what the overall study found, with its caveats: A later analysis found that TCRs clustered in the first cohort also tended to co-occur in the 95 to 150 validation repertoires, with about 94% of cluster scores above 0. In vitro tests confirmed that a few of the cytomegalovirus-associated TCR beta chains recognize cytomegalovirus antigens. A later analysis lacked HLA typing for the validation cohort, so it scored co-occurrence in that cohort across all 130 or so repertoires. The authors suggested that the approach could potentially be generalized to other disease states and immunological phenotypes. Most TCR sequences were observed very rarely across donors, whereas some public TCRs were present in many individuals. The study listed 150 to 200 TCR beta chains as associated with cytomegalovirus. The classifier was reported to diagnose cytomegalovirus status with high specificity and sensitivity in both the original and validation cohorts.

This clone turned up a few times. The antigen this receptor binds is unknown. Base-call qualities are not available, and no considerably larger clone is one nucleotide away. Separate from the roughly 650-subject first cohort, the validation cohort of 90 to 150 subjects was the group to which the donors belonged. Preparation of the library involved the immunoSEQ multiplex PCR assay. In the paper's pipeline: To diagnose cytomegalovirus status from the catalog of TCR beta chain sequences, a statistical classification framework was built. Drawn from immuneACCESS, this table holds only the in-frame rearrangements with V and J called that TCRdb kept. Clones are partly lost; checked studies trace under half to an unresolved V gene and leave the rest unexplained. Clonal size and the V and J genes are those of that table, whereas D and trimming came from the DNA. The sample includes approximately 280,000 clones, with 86% observed a single time. 1% of the sample lies in the top ten.

Material for sequencing was PBMCs. This TCR was sampled from a woman between 18 and 30 years old in good health and CMV-seronegative. Here the chain combines TRBV6-5 and TRBJ1-2; TRBD1 could be the D gene, as 5 bases match. The DNA reads as follows: TGTGCCAGCAGTGGGCCAGGGAGGCGCTACACCTTC. Its translation is CASSGPGRRYTF.